This TCR beta chain was found in a study of blood T cell repertoires in COVID-19. TCRdb's copy holds only in-frame clones and misses some; the assay was immunoSEQ multiplex PCR. The sample lists fewer than 350,000 clones, under 90% occurring once. Those enrolled, adults aged roughly 18 to 90 years, came from about two dozen US areas. Recovered Cohort 3 donors showed two negative PCRs, clearance, or symptom resolution. This CDR3 spans 17 amino acids. CDR1 and CDR2 (germline): SGHRS, YFSETQ. J lost 4 bases, V lost 5 bases, and 10 bases had no gene match. This chain links TRBV5-1 with TRBJ2-3; 13 bases are a match to TRBD2. Sequencing was done on a sample of PBMCs or T cells enriched from blood (not recorded which). The TCR originated in a man aged 55 to 70 who had recovered from COVID-19. CDR3 DNA: TGCGCCAGCAGGTTACCGGGACTAGCGGGGCCTTCAGATACGCAGTATTTT. Residues: CASRLPGLAGPSDTQYF.